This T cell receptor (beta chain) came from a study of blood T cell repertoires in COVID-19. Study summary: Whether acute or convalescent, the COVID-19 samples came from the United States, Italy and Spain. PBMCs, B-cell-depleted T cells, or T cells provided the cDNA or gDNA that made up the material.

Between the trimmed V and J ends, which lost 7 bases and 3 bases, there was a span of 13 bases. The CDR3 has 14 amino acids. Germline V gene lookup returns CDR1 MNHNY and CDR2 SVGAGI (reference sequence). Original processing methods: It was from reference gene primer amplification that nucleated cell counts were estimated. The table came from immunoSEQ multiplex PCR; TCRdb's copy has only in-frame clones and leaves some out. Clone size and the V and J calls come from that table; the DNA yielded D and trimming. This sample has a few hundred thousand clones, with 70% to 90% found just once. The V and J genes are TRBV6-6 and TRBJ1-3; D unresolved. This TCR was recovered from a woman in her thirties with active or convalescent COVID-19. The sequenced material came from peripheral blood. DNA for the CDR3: TGTGCCAGCACCCACACCGGGGATGGAAACACCATATATTTT. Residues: CASTHTGDGNTIYF.